This TCR beta chain was recovered during a study of T cell changes during pregnancy in multiple sclerosis. The V gene end was trimmed by 5 bases and the J gene end by 2 bases; junction bases not matched to a gene: 1. From germline, CDR1 is SEHNR and CDR2 FQNEAQ (reference sequence). This CDR3 spans 14 amino acids. TCRdb's table, derived via immunoSEQ multiplex PCR, lists solely in-frame clones and lacks some. In the table there are approximately 130,000 clones, approximately 96% of which are singletons. This TCR was sampled from a female donor with multiple sclerosis, enrolled in a pregnancy study. This chain links TRBV7-9 with TRBJ1-4; TRBD1 aligns across 8 bases. Sequencing used peripheral blood, obtained after pregnancy. CDR3 in DNA: TGTGCCAGCAGCCGACAGGGGACTAATGAAAAACTGTTTTTT. The encoded protein is CASSRQGTNEKLFF.